These 25 T cell receptor beta chains share one sample of origin, sequenced in a study of shared clonotypes between healthy human individuals. TCRdb's table, derived via immunoSEQ multiplex PCR, lists solely in-frame clones and lacks some. In the table there are about 590,000 clones, around 95% of which are singletons. Only CD45RO-negative cells positively selected for CCR7 counted as naive CD8 cells, so terminally differentiated effector memory CD45RA+ cells were excluded. The sequencing sample was made of naive CD8+ T cells sorted from blood. These receptors originate from a woman aged 25 to 39 in good health.

A few counts support this clone. The chain recombines TRBV6-1 with TRBJ2-7; D unclear. The germline V gene encodes CDR1 MNHNS and CDR2 SASEGT. V gave up 2 bases and J gave up 6 bases, with 2 bases separating them. This CDR3 contains 10 residues. CDR3 nucleotides: TGTGCCAGCAGTGAATTCGAGCAGTACTTC. Amino acid sequence: CASSEFEQYF.

The chain carries TRBV18 and TRBJ1-1; D perhaps matches TRBD1 (5 bases). Trimming shortened V by 8 bases and J by 6 bases, and 7 bases separated the two germline ends. Germline CDR1 reads KGHSH; CDR2 reads LQKENI. The CDR3 totals 10 residues. In DNA, the CDR3 is TGTGCCAGCCCGACAGCTGAAGCTTTCTTT. This gives the protein CASPTAEAFF.

The chain joins TRBV18 to TRBJ2-4; D gene unclear. This CDR3 is built from 14 residues. In germline, CDR1 is KGHSH, CDR2 LQKENI. V was clipped by 3 bases and J by 9 bases, with 15 bases between them. The CDR3 DNA reads TGTGCCAGCTCACCCCCCGATGGGCTCGCCATTCAGTACTTC. It is translated as CASSPPDGLAIQYF.

This rearrangement joins TRBV7-9 to TRBJ1-2, with D unclear. V lost 2 bases to trimming and J lost 7 bases, with 11 bases between them. This CDR3 is 13 amino acids long. Germline loops: CDR1 SEHNR, CDR2 FQNEAQ (reference sequence). CDR3 DNA sequence: TGTGCCAGCAGCTTATTGCCCGGGCCTGGCTACACCTTC. As protein: CASSLLPGPGYTF.

The chain recombines TRBV5-1 with TRBJ2-7; D is uncertain. This CDR3 has 11 amino acids. Trimming took 0 bases from V and 6 from J, leaving 4 bases between them. Looked up from germline, CDR1 is SGHRS and CDR2 is YFSETQ. CDR3 residues: CASSLGTEQYF. The CDR3 DNA reads TGCGCCAGCAGCTTGGGGACCGAGCAGTACTTC. Together with reference TRBV5-1 and TRBJ2-7, the CDR3 gives the full variable domain: KAGVTQTPRYLIKTRGQQVTLSCSPISGHRSVSWYQQTPGQGLQFLFEYFSETQRNKGNFPGRFSGRQFSNSRSEMNVSTLELGDSALYLCASSLGTEQYFGPGTRLTVT.

This chain uses TRBV27 with TRBJ1-2, with TRBD1 matching 8 bases. This CDR3 has 18 residues. The germline gives CDR1 MNHEY, CDR2 SMNVEV (reference sequence). V gave up 7 bases and J gave up 3 bases; unmatched junction bases: 19. CDR3 loop: CASISRPVGTGSDYGYTF. The CDR3 DNA reads as TGTGCCAGCATCTCCAGGCCGGTAGGGACAGGCTCTGACTATGGCTACACCTTC.

The J gene is TRBJ1-1, the V gene TRBV5-6, with a possible D match to TRBD1 (6 bases). Trimming stripped 4 bases from V and 4 bases from J, with 14 bases between. Germline CDR1 reads SGHDT; CDR2 reads YYEEEE. This CDR3 region has 14 residues. The CDR3 region has the DNA TGTGCCAGCAGCCCCGGACAGTTCGCCACTGAAGCTTTCTTT. It encodes CASSPGQFATEAFF.

V is TRBV28 and J is TRBJ1-2; D unclear. The CDR3 totals 14 residues. Trimming took off 1 base at V and 8 bases at J, with 14 bases between the two ends. CDR1 MDHEN and CDR2 SYDVKM come from the germline V gene. The CDR3 DNA reads TGTGCCAGCAGTTTATCAATCGGGTTATCGGGCTACACCTTC. Amino acid sequence: CASSLSIGLSGYTF.

The genes are TRBV29-1 and TRBJ2-2, with TRBD2 matching over 7 bases. The CDR3 runs to 15 residues. V lost 4 bases and J lost 7; bases outside the gene matches: 12. Germline V gene lookup returns CDR1 SQVTM and CDR2 ANQGSEA. CDR3: CSVAGGSSKSGELFF. The DNA of the CDR3 is TGCAGCGTTGCCGGCGGGAGTTCTAAAAGCGGGGAGCTGTTTTTT.

This clone has more than one count but fewer than ten. The chain uses TRBV7-8 and TRBJ2-7, with D possibly TRBD2 on 5 matching bases. Looked up from germline, CDR1 is SGHVS and CDR2 is FQNEAQ. Trimming left V 3 bases short and J 2 bases short, with 8 bases between. The CDR3 sequence is 13 residues long. The CDR3 loop reads CASSFTRTYEQYF. CDR3 sequence (DNA): TGTGCCAGCAGCTTTACTAGAACCTACGAGCAGTACTTC.

CDR3 residues: CASSPDVTHTDTQYF. The CDR3 nucleotides are TGTGCCAGTAGCCCCGACGTAACTCACACAGATACGCAGTATTTT. This chain connects TRBV19 to TRBJ2-3; unclear D gene. The CDR3 sequence is 15 residues long. V gave up 6 bases and J gave up 2 bases, with 15 bases separating them. Germline CDR1 LNHDA, CDR2 SQIVND (reference sequence).

The chain has TRBV11-2 and TRBJ2-7, with TRBD2 matching 7 bases. Germline assignment: CDR1 SGHAT and CDR2 FQNNGV. V lost 7 bases to trimming and J lost 4 bases; unmatched junction nucleotides: 7. The CDR3 is made up of 13 amino acids. CDR3 nucleotides: TGTGCCAGCACATCTAGCGGTGATTACGAGCAGTACTTC. This sequence encodes CASTSSGDYEQYF. The full variable domain, completed using reference TRBV11-2 and TRBJ2-7, is EAGVAQSPRYKIIEKRQSVAFWCNPISGHATLYWYQQILGQGPKLLIQFQNNGVVDDSQLPKDRFSAERLKGVDSTLKIQPAKLEDSAVYLCASTSSGDYEQYFGPGTRLTVT.

The chain carries TRBV5-4 and TRBJ2-1; D gene unclear. CDR3 length: 12 amino acids. Trimming shortened V by 0 bases and J by 8 bases, and 6 bases separated the two germline ends. The V gene's germline CDR1 is SGHNT and CDR2 YYREEE (reference sequence). In DNA, the CDR3 is TGTGCCAGCAGCTTGGCCACAGATGAGCAGTTCTTC. Encoded protein: CASSLATDEQFF.

This chain joins TRBV5-1 and TRBJ1-2; D gene uncertain. V was pared by 2 bases and J by 6 bases, with 11 bases between. The length of the CDR3 is 13 residues. The germline CDR1 and CDR2 sequences are SGHRS and YFSETQ. CDR3 sequence (DNA): TGCGCCAGCAGCTTTTGGGGAGTTGATGGCTACACCTTC. Protein sequence: CASSFWGVDGYTF.

The rearrangement uses TRBV5-4 and TRBJ2-2; 11 bases line up with TRBD1. The length of the CDR3 is 16 residues. Looked up from germline, CDR1 is SGHNT and CDR2 is YYREEE (reference sequence). J gave up 4 bases and V 4 bases, and 6 bases lay outside the gene matches. The CDR3 spells CASSARGQGVTGELFF. CDR3 DNA: TGTGCCAGCAGCGCCCGGGGACAGGGGGTCACCGGGGAGCTGTTTTTT.

This clone was counted once. The rearrangement uses TRBV27 and TRBJ1-6, with a possible D match to TRBD1 (5 bases). This CDR3 contains 14 residues. Germline V gene lookup returns CDR1 MNHEY and CDR2 SMNVEV (reference sequence). Between the trimmed V and J ends, which lost 2 bases and 7 bases, there was a span of 9 bases. Here the CDR3 reads CASSLQGANSPLHF. CDR3 in DNA: TGTGCCAGCAGTTTACAGGGCGCGAATTCACCCCTCCACTTT.

The J gene is TRBJ2-2, the V gene TRBV19; the match to TRBD1 covers 7 bases. The CDR3 totals 16 residues. Unmatched junction bases numbered 6, after V lost 5 bases and J lost 0 bases. Germline loops: CDR1 LNHDA, CDR2 SQIVND (reference sequence). Here the CDR3 reads CASSEYRGSNTGELFF. CDR3 sequence (DNA): TGTGCCAGTAGTGAATACAGGGGATCGAACACCGGGGAGCTGTTTTTT.

For the CDR3, the DNA is TGCGCCAGCAGCCAAGGCATCGGGAATCAGCCCCAGCATTTT. Translation: CASSQGIGNQPQHF. The chain links TRBV4-1 to TRBJ1-5, with D unclear. Germline loops: CDR1 MGHRA, CDR2 YSYEKL. With 1 base removed from V and 4 bases from J, the gap between germline ends came to 8 bases. The CDR3 sequence is 14 residues long.

This clone was counted a single time. The chain couples TRBV7-9 to TRBJ2-7, with 8 bases fitting TRBD2. Germline trimming cut 5 bases from V and 7 bases from J; bases unmatched to any gene: 19. CDR3 size: 17 residues. Germline V gives CDR1 SEHNR, CDR2 FQNEAQ (reference sequence). The DNA of the CDR3 is TGTGCCAGCAGCCCCTCCTCGGGGGGGCAGCCGTCCCGGGAGCAGTACTTC. Its translation: CASSPSSGGQPSREQYF.

The V call is TRBV4-1, the J call TRBJ1-5, with D perhaps TRBD1 (5 bases). The germline V and J ends were trimmed by 0 bases and 1 base, with 7 bases remaining between them. Germline V gene sequence: CDR1 MGHRA, CDR2 YSYEKL. The CDR3 sequence is 15 residues long. The CDR3 bases are TGCGCCAGCAGCCAAGATGGGACGAGCAATCAGCCCCAGCATTTT. Protein product: CASSQDGTSNQPQHF.

The chain is built from TRBV6-4 and TRBJ2-4, with a weak D call TRBD1 (6 bases). This CDR3 contains 18 residues. The V gene lost 6 bases and the J gene lost 0 bases, with 21 bases spanning the gap. In germline, CDR1 is MRHNA, CDR2 SNTAGT. CDR3 DNA sequence: TGTGCCAGCAGGAGACTCCGAGGACAGCCATTAGCCAAAAACATTCAGTACTTC. Protein: CASRRLRGQPLAKNIQYF.

This chain joins TRBV9 and TRBJ2-7; 7 bases align to TRBD1. The V gene's germline CDR1 is SGDLS and CDR2 YYNGEE. The CDR3 runs to 15 residues. Germline trimming cut 0 bases from V and 4 bases from J; bases unmatched to any gene: 7. CDR3 sequence: CASSVDRGSLYEQYF. Written as DNA, the CDR3 is TGTGCCAGCAGCGTAGACAGGGGCTCACTTTACGAGCAGTACTTC.

This clone was recorded once. In DNA, the CDR3 is TGTGCCAGCAGCCAAGATCGGTTACAAGAGACCCAGTACTTC. As protein: CASSQDRLQETQYF. V and J are TRBV14 and TRBJ2-5; D gene ambiguous. The germline gives CDR1 SGHDN, CDR2 FVKESK. The length of the CDR3 is 14 residues. V lost 0 bases, J lost 2 bases, and 7 bases lay in between.

The chain joins TRBV29-1 to TRBJ1-5, with D hard to call. The CDR3 is 18 residues long. Germline V gives CDR1 SQVTM, CDR2 ANQGSEA. Between the trimmed V and J ends, which lost 2 bases and 0 bases, there was a span of 20 bases. CDR3 DNA sequence: TGCAGCGTTGAAACCTTCTCTAGGATTAACTATAGCAATCAGCCCCAGCATTTT. It specifies CSVETFSRINYSNQPQHF.

The chain is built from TRBV19 and TRBJ2-1, with 12 nucleotides matching TRBD2. Germline V gene sequence: CDR1 LNHDA, CDR2 SQIVND (reference sequence). Losses at the gene ends were 6 bases for V and 10 bases for J; bases not matched to a gene: 7. The CDR3 loop spans 14 amino acids. CDR3 in DNA: TGTGCCAGTAGCCCCGGGGGACTAGCGGGCGAGCAGTTCTTC. Translating it yields CASSPGGLAGEQFF.